Listed below are T cell receptor beta chains from one sample, sequenced in a study of T cells in Graves' hyperthyroidism and ophthalmopathy. TCRdb re-derived calls from the multiplex PCR reads in MiXCR, one entry per CDR3 protein. The table shows 500,000 to 750,000 distinct CDR3 sequences, with 15% to 17% occurring only once. Sample: blood. Receptors originate from a woman in her 30s with Graves' hyperthyroidism. Both conserved end residues are part of each CDR3. D genes are given only for firm matches. Part of the rows lack a size; the others show once, few, many or a class for expanded clones.

j_call d_call v_call clone_size cdr3_nt cdr3_aa
TRBJ2-2 TRBD2 TRBV15 NA TGTGCCACCAGCAAAGATCTAGCGGGAGCGAACACCGGGGAGCTGTTTTTT CATSKDLAGANTGELFF
TRBJ2-3 NA TRBV7-9 few TGTGCCAGCAGCTTAGCCTACCTTTGGGACTGGGAAGATACGCAGTATTTT CASSLAYLWDWEDTQYF
TRBJ2-2 TRBD1 TRBV14 many TGTGCCAGCAGCCTGTCGGACAGGGGGCTAACCGGGGAGCTGTTTTTT CASSLSDRGLTGELFF
TRBJ2-6 NA TRBV27 few TGTGCCAGCACGGGGACGAGTGGGGCCAACGTCCTGACTTTC CASTGTSGANVLTF
TRBJ1-2 NA TRBV5-1 NA TGCGCCAGCAGCCTTAATAACTACGGCTACACCTTC CASSLNNYGYTF
TRBJ1-5 NA TRBV20-1 NA TGCAGTGCTAGGACCCAGAGCAATCAGCCCCAGCATTTT CSARTQSNQPQHF
TRBJ2-7 NA TRBV5-8 few TGTGCCAGCAGCAGGAGCCCCCCCTACGAGCAGTACTTC CASSRSPPYEQYF
TRBJ2-7 NA TRBV14 NA TGTGCCAGCAGCCAATGGGGGCAGGGATCTTTCCACGAGCAGTACTTC CASSQWGQGSFHEQYF
TRBJ2-1 TRBD2 TRBV2 NA TGTGCCAGCAGTGTCTGGGCGGGAGGGCCAAATGAGCAGTTCTTC CASSVWAGGPNEQFF
TRBJ1-5 NA TRBV2 NA TGTGCCAGCAGTGTAGGGGACATCCTATATAGCAATCAGCCCCAGCATTTT CASSVGDILYSNQPQHF
TRBJ2-1 TRBD2 TRBV27 many TGTGCCAGCACCTCCAGCCGGGAGGGCCATGAGCAGTTCTTC CASTSSREGHEQFF
TRBJ2-1 TRBD1 TRBV5-1 many TGCGCCAGCAGCCCGGAGGACAGGGACAATGAGCAGTTCTTC CASSPEDRDNEQFF
TRBJ2-7 TRBD1 TRBV7-2 many TGTGCCAGCAGCGAGGGACAGGGGGCAAACGAGCAGTACTTC CASSEGQGANEQYF
TRBJ2-7 NA TRBV28 many TGTGCCAGCAGTTTAGCGGGAATGGGCGAGCAGTACTTC CASSLAGMGEQYF
TRBJ2-7 TRBD2 TRBV27 NA TGTGCCAGCGTCTCTAGCGGGAGTTTTCCCTACGAGCAGTACTTC CASVSSGSFPYEQYF
TRBJ2-1 TRBD2 TRBV11-2 many TGTGCCAGCAGCTCAAAGCGGGAGGGAGGGTTCAATGAGCAGTTCTTC CASSSKREGGFNEQFF
TRBJ1-5 TRBD1 TRBV20-1 NA TGCAGTGCTAGCCCTGACAGGGATAGCAATCAGCCCCAGCATTTT CSASPDRDSNQPQHF
TRBJ1-1 TRBD1 TRBV7-3 many TGTGCCAGCAGCTTAAACGGGGCACAGGGGGCTGAAGCTTTCTTT CASSLNGAQGAEAFF
TRBJ2-5 TRBD2 TRBV2 NA TGTGCCAGCAGTCCCGGGACCGGGGGGGTTAAGTACTTC CASSPGTGGVKYF
TRBJ1-6 NA TRBV7-9 NA TGTGCCAGCAGCCTGGGACCGGCCTGGTCACCCCTCCACTTT CASSLGPAWSPLHF
TRBJ2-3 TRBD1 TRBV7-2 many TGTGCCAGCAGCTCGAACCCCGGGACAGGGGTAGATACGCAGTATTTT CASSSNPGTGVDTQYF
TRBJ2-1 TRBD2 TRBV20-1 many TGCAGTGGTCTCGCGGGAGGATACAATGAGCAGTTCTTC CSGLAGGYNEQFF
TRBJ2-3 TRBD2 TRBV20-1 few TGCAGTGCTCTAGCCCTACCGGGGGGTGATACGCAGTATTTT CSALALPGGDTQYF
TRBJ2-7 NA TRBV2 many TGTGCCAGCAGTGGTACAGGGATCGGCTACGAGCAGTACTTC CASSGTGIGYEQYF
TRBJ2-7 NA TRBV28 few TGTGCCAGCAGCTTCTCTGAGGTCGAGCAGTACTTC CASSFSEVEQYF
TRBJ2-1 NA TRBV4-2 few TGTGCCAGCAGCTTGGGACCAGGCAGGAATGAGCAGTTCTTC CASSLGPGRNEQFF
TRBJ2-1 TRBD1 TRBV7-9 few TGTGCCAGCAGCTTCCACAGGGGGGTTGAGCAGTTCTTC CASSFHRGVEQFF
TRBJ2-7 NA TRBV10-3 many TGTGCCATGTCTTCCGGGACCATCTACGAGCAGTACTTC CAMSSGTIYEQYF
TRBJ2-7 NA TRBV30 many TGTGCCGGACTCCATTCGTTTGGCTCCTACGAGCAGTACTTC CAGLHSFGSYEQYF
TRBJ1-2 NA TRBV12-3/TRBV12-4 many TGTGCGTTGGAATCGGGTAACTATGGCTACACCTTC CALESGNYGYTF
TRBJ1-5 NA TRBV20-1 many TGCAGTGCTAGCCTCGACAGGCCATATAATAGCAATCAGCCCCAGCATTTT CSASLDRPYNSNQPQHF
TRBJ1-5 TRBD1 TRBV20-1 once TGCAGTGCTAGGCAGGGACAGGGTTCTTGGAATCAGCCCCAGCATTTT CSARQGQGSWNQPQHF
TRBJ1-4 NA TRBV11-2 many TGTGCCAGCAGCTACCCCGCGGTTAATGAAAAACTGTTTTTT CASSYPAVNEKLFF
TRBJ1-2 NA TRBV27 NA TGTGCCAGTTCGGGCCTAGGGGCCTATGGCTACACCTTC CASSGLGAYGYTF
TRBJ2-5 NA TRBV20-1 many TGCAGTGCCCTGGGCTCTTACGAGACCCAGTACTTC CSALGSYETQYF
TRBJ2-2 NA TRBV7-9 few TGTGCCAGCAGCCCCCGACAGGCGAACACCGGGGAGCTGTTTTTT CASSPRQANTGELFF
TRBJ1-5 NA TRBV3-1 NA TGTGCCAGCAGCCTCGCGTCAGGGTCCTTTGGGCCCCAGCATTTT CASSLASGSFGPQHF
TRBJ2-5 NA TRBV28 many TGTGCCAGCAGTGTCAGGGTATTTCGGCAAGAGACCCAGTACTTC CASSVRVFRQETQYF
TRBJ2-4 NA TRBV6-1 few TGTGCCAGCCGGGAGTTAGCCAAAAACATTCAGTACTTC CASRELAKNIQYF
TRBJ1-6 TRBD1 TRBV4-2 few TGTGCCAGCAGCCCCCCTCAGGGACAGGGGCGGTCACCCCTCCACTTT CASSPPQGQGRSPLHF
TRBJ1-1 NA TRBV6-1 NA TGTGCCAGCAGTTCTACAGGGTTGGCGATGAACACTGAAGCTTTCTTT CASSSTGLAMNTEAFF
TRBJ1-3 NA TRBV30 NA TGTGCCTGGATTAAATCTGGAAACACCATATATTTT CAWIKSGNTIYF
TRBJ2-2 TRBD2 TRBV12-3/TRBV12-4 few TGTGCCAGCAGTTCACTAGCGGGACCCACCGGGGAGCTGTTTTTT CASSSLAGPTGELFF
TRBJ1-2 TRBD1 TRBV7-2 NA TGTGCCAGCAGCGCCGGGACAGGGGGACCCGGCTACACCTTC CASSAGTGGPGYTF
TRBJ2-5 TRBD2 TRBV28 few TGTGCCAGCACCCTCCGACTAGCGGGAACTGAGACCCAGTACTTC CASTLRLAGTETQYF
TRBJ2-5 TRBD2 TRBV6-1 many TGTGCCAGCAGTCGGGGACTAGCGGGGAGCGCGACCCAGTACTTC CASSRGLAGSATQYF
TRBJ2-1 TRBD2 TRBV28 many TGTGCCAGTGAACTAGCGGGAGCCTATGAGCAGTTCTTC CASELAGAYEQFF
TRBJ1-2 NA TRBV6-2/TRBV6-3 NA TGTGCCAGCAGTACGCCGGACAGATCCTATGGCTACACCTTC CASSTPDRSYGYTF
TRBJ2-3 NA TRBV20-1 NA TGCAGTGCGATTCTAGGCGGGTCAGATACGCAGTATTTT CSAILGGSDTQYF